This T cell receptor beta chain comes out of a study of T cell responses to AZD1222 COVID-19 vaccine. Concerning this clone itself: The antigen is not known.

Clones were read by immunoSEQ multiplex PCR, and TCRdb kept only the in-frame ones, dropping some. The profile covers about 120,000 clones, with approximately 90% appearing a single time and over 7.5% taken by the ten largest. The ends lost 1 base at V and 0 bases at J; junction bases unmatched: 3. Germline lookup yields CDR1 LNHNV and CDR2 YYDKDF (reference sequence). The CDR3 is made up of 15 amino acids. Study-wide findings and caveats: Across the whole spike, CD4 TCRs peaked at regions 160-218 and 743-854. White British donors predominated, females outnumbered males, and clonal diversity was possibly underestimated.

The starting material was peripheral blood, obtained 28 days after the second AZD1222 dose. This clonotype was sampled from an adult who received the AZD1222 COVID-19 vaccine. The chain links TRBV15 to TRBJ2-7; 7 bases are shared with TRBD2. This CDR3 is CATSRGGGSSYEQYF. DNA of the CDR3: TGTGCCACCAGCAGAGGGGGGGGGAGCTCCTACGAGCAGTACTTC.